The 28 T cell receptor beta chains in this list originate from one sample, sequenced in a study of CD8+ T cells in alopecia areata. Sample treatment: oral pan-JAK inhibitor, 5-10 mg twice daily. It was cDNA, reverse transcribed from extracted RNA, that served as the sequencing template. TCRdb's table, derived via immunoSEQ multiplex PCR, lists solely in-frame clones and lacks some. The sample shows about 220,000 clones, more than 45% of them seen only once. The sequences come from CD4+ T cells sorted from blood, collected at week 4, from a patient treated with tofacitinib. All receptors come from a human donor with alopecia areata.

The chain links TRBV29-1 to TRBJ1-2; D is possibly TRBD1 (5 bases). Trimming cost V 8 bases and J 1 base, with 8 bases left between them. The CDR3 is 11 amino acids. CDR1 and CDR2 from the germline V gene are SQVTM and ANQGSEA. The CDR3 sequence is CSYGGNYGYTF. In DNA, the CDR3 is TGCAGCTATGGGGGTAACTATGGCTACACCTTC.

CDR3 protein: CSGESHHGYTF. In DNA form, the CDR3 reads TGCAGTGGCGAGTCCCACCATGGCTACACCTTC. The chain uses TRBV20-1 and TRBJ1-2; D is unresolved. Germline assignment: CDR1 DFQATT and CDR2 SNEGSKA (reference sequence). V was shortened by 7 bases and J by 6 bases, with 12 bases between the two germline ends. The CDR3 is 11 amino acids.

About this clone itself: This specimen includes other DNA sequences encoding the same CDR3. The chain recombines TRBV5-4 with TRBJ1-1; tentative D call: TRBD1 (6 bases). CDR1 and CDR2 from the germline V gene are SGHNT and YYREEE (reference sequence). This CDR3 comprises 14 residues. Trimming took 1 base from V and 0 from J, leaving 7 bases between them. The DNA of the CDR3 is TGTGCCAGCAGCTTGCAGGGGATGAACACTGAAGCTTTCTTT. This translates into CASSLQGMNTEAFF. Full variable domain (remainder filled in from reference TRBV5-4 and TRBJ1-1): ETGVTQSPTHLIKTRGQQVTLRCSSQSGHNTVSWYQQALGQGPQFIFQYYREEENGRGNFPPRFSGLQFPNYSSELNVNALELDDSALYLCASSLQGMNTEAFFGQGTRLTVV.

This clone has just a few counts. The chain has TRBV29-1 and TRBJ2-1; D unclear. Trimming pared 3 bases from V and 6 bases from J, leaving 12 bases between. This CDR3 is 13 amino acids long. Germline V gene sequence: CDR1 SQVTM, CDR2 ANQGSEA. This chain's CDR3 is CSVEALWGNEQFF. In nucleotides, the CDR3 is TGCAGCGTTGAGGCGCTATGGGGCAATGAGCAGTTCTTC.

The rearrangement uses TRBV29-1 and TRBJ2-3, with D possibly being TRBD2 (7 bases). Germline V gives CDR1 SQVTM, CDR2 ANQGSEA. There are 15 residues in the CDR3. The V and J ends lost 3 bases and 2 bases respectively, with 15 bases between them. The CDR3 DNA is TGCAGCGTTGACCTAGGGGGGGCGATCACAGATACGCAGTATTTT. Translation gives CSVDLGGAITDTQYF.

DNA of the CDR3: TGTGCCAGCAGACGGGTGAACACTGAAGCTTTCTTT. It is translated as CASRRVNTEAFF. V usage is TRBV6-5 and J usage is TRBJ1-1, with D unclear. The germline gives CDR1 MNHEY, CDR2 SVGAGI. The CDR3 runs to 12 residues. V was pared by 6 bases and J by 0 bases, with 5 bases between.

To note about this clone: Different DNA sequences within this sample yield the same CDR3. J is TRBJ1-2 and V is TRBV6-5; the D is unclear. V was pared by 0 bases and J by 4 bases, with 9 bases between. CDR1 is MNHEY and CDR2 is SVGAGI in the germline V gene. The CDR3 totals 14 residues. In DNA form, the CDR3 reads TGTGCCAGCAGTTACTCGAGGGAGGGCTATGGCTACACCTTC. It encodes CASSYSREGYGYTF.

The rearrangement links TRBV30 to TRBJ2-6, with no clear D. V was trimmed by 3 bases and J by 0 bases, leaving 12 bases between them. Germline V gene sequence: CDR1 GTSNPN, CDR2 SVGIG (reference sequence). This CDR3 comprises 16 residues. The chain's CDR3 is CAWRKVASSGANVLTF. CDR3 sequence (DNA): TGTGCCTGGAGAAAGGTCGCGAGCTCTGGGGCCAACGTCCTGACTTTC.

V gene TRBV7-2 combines with J gene TRBJ2-3, with 11 positions matching TRBD2. The V and J ends lost 6 bases and 2 bases, in that order; junction bases with no gene match: 7. The CDR3 extends over 16 amino acids. Looked up from germline, CDR1 is SGHTA and CDR2 is FQGNSA. The DNA of the CDR3 is TGTGCCAGCAGTTTGGGACTAGCGGTTTCCACAGATACGCAGTATTTT. Translation gives CASSLGLAVSTDTQYF. The complete variable domain, with remaining parts taken from reference TRBV7-2 and TRBJ2-3, reads GAGVSQSPSNKVTEKGKDVELRCDPISGHTALYWYRQSLGQGLEFLIYFQGNSAPDKSGLPSDRFSAERTGGSVSTLTIQRTQQEDSAVYLCASSLGLAVSTDTQYFGPGTRLTVL.

CDR3 bases: TGTGCCAGCAGCGACATGCTTGAAGCTTTCTTT. Translating gives CASSDMLEAFF. The chain couples TRBV7-3 to TRBJ1-1; D is unclear. Trimming took off 5 bases at V and 7 bases at J, with 8 bases between the two ends. Germline V gene lookup returns CDR1 SGHTA and CDR2 FQGTGA. The CDR3 runs to 11 residues.

The chain combines TRBV29-1 with TRBJ2-7; a possible D gene is TRBD1 (6 bases). V lost 6 bases, J lost 1 base, and 10 bases lay in between. This CDR3 spans 12 amino acids. Germline V lookup: CDR1 SQVTM, CDR2 ANQGSEA. The CDR3 coding sequence is TGCAGCGTCAGGGGTGGATCCTACGAGCAGTACTTC. Translation: CSVRGGSYEQYF.

CDR3 sequence: CASSESRLSYGYTF. CDR3 in DNA: TGTGCCAGCAGTGAAAGTAGATTGTCCTATGGCTACACCTTC. The V gene is TRBV6-5, the J gene TRBJ1-2, with D uncertain. This CDR3 contains 14 residues. Trimming left V 5 bases short and J 4 bases short, with 14 bases between. Looked up from germline, CDR1 is MNHEY and CDR2 is SVGAGI.

The DNA of the CDR3 is TGTGCCTGGAGTTCGACAGGGGGCCAGACTGAAGCTTTCTTT. Translating gives CAWSSTGGQTEAFF. The chain employs TRBV30 and TRBJ1-1; 10 positions match TRBD1. This CDR3 is 14 amino acids long. From germline, CDR1 is GTSNPN and CDR2 SVGIG (reference sequence). The V gene end was trimmed by 2 bases and the J gene end by 5 bases; junction bases not matched to a gene: 5.

V usage is TRBV11-2 and J usage is TRBJ2-7; D is unclear. The CDR3 length is 14 residues. The V gene lost 4 bases and the J gene lost 2 bases, with 12 bases spanning the gap. In germline, CDR1 is SGHAT, CDR2 FQNNGV. The CDR3 protein is CASSSQWAAYEQYF. CDR3 in DNA: TGTGCCAGCAGCTCCCAGTGGGCGGCCTACGAGCAGTACTTC. Supplemented by reference TRBV11-2 and TRBJ2-7, the full variable domain reads EAGVAQSPRYKIIEKRQSVAFWCNPISGHATLYWYQQILGQGPKLLIQFQNNGVVDDSQLPKDRFSAERLKGVDSTLKIQPAKLEDSAVYLCASSSQWAAYEQYFGPGTRLTVT.

This chain connects TRBV25-1 to TRBJ1-2; no clear D. Germline CDR1 reads MGHDK; CDR2 reads SYGVNS. This CDR3 region has 14 residues. V was cut by 4 bases and J by 8 bases, with 17 bases left in between. The CDR3 nucleotides are TGTGCCAGCAGTGCAGGACTTGGAGTTATGGGCTACACCTTC. Its translation is CASSAGLGVMGYTF.

This clone counts as medium-sized (0.01 to 0.1%). V and J are TRBV7-2 and TRBJ2-2; no clear D gene. This CDR3 spans 14 amino acids. The V gene lost 1 base and the J gene lost 4 bases, with 7 bases spanning the gap. Germline CDR1 SGHTA, CDR2 FQGNSA. This CDR3 reads CASSLERFTGELFF. CDR3 DNA sequence: TGTGCCAGCAGCTTAGAGCGCTTCACCGGGGAGCTGTTTTTT.

In this sample, this clone turned up a few times. The J gene is TRBJ1-4, the V gene TRBV15; no clear D. The CDR3 is 13 amino acids. Between the trimmed V and J ends, which lost 0 bases and 16 bases, there was a span of 15 bases. Germline loops: CDR1 LNHNV, CDR2 YYDKDF (reference sequence). DNA of the CDR3: TGTGCCACCAGCAGAGATAATCGGGTTTTGGAGTTTTTT. Protein product: CATSRDNRVLEFF.

The J gene is TRBJ1-6, the V gene TRBV25-1, with TRBD1 matching 7 bases. This CDR3 is built from 15 residues. With 1 base clipped from V and 7 bases from J, the junction kept 4 bases outside the gene matches. Germline V CDR1 and CDR2: MGHDK, SYGVNS. The CDR3 region is CASSESVQGNSPLHF. The CDR3 DNA reads TGTGCCAGCAGTGAATCGGTACAGGGGAATTCACCCCTCCACTTT.

This clone was seen a few times. The chain uses TRBV19 and TRBJ1-4; 9 bases map to TRBD1. The CDR3 runs to 15 residues. The ends lost 5 bases at V and 7 bases at J; junction bases unmatched: 8. In germline, CDR1 is LNHDA, CDR2 SQIVND (reference sequence). CDR3 residues: CASSLPGQGGEKLFF. CDR3 sequence (DNA): TGTGCCAGTAGTCTACCGGGACAGGGTGGTGAAAAACTGTTTTTT.

The rearrangement uses TRBV2 and TRBJ2-3; 8 nucleotides match TRBD2. J lost 3 bases, V lost 8 bases, and 7 bases had no gene match. Germline-derived CDR1 and CDR2 are SNHLY and FYNNEI. This CDR3 contains 14 residues. CDR3 nucleotides: TGTGCCAGCGGATCCGGGACTAGAACAGATACGCAGTATTTT. This gives the protein CASGSGTRTDTQYF.

The chain carries TRBV29-1 and TRBJ1-2, with D uncertain. The V end lost 3 bases, the J end lost 8 bases, and 13 bases lay between the germline ends. The CDR3 consists of 12 residues. Germline V CDR1 and CDR2: SQVTM, ANQGSEA. The CDR3, as DNA: TGCAGCGTTGATTCGACGTCTAGCGGCTACACCTTC. Residues: CSVDSTSSGYTF.

The chain employs TRBV29-1 and TRBJ2-1, with no clear D. V was shortened by 3 bases and J by 7 bases, with 13 bases between the two germline ends. The CDR3 is made up of 13 amino acids. Germline V CDR1 and CDR2: SQVTM, ANQGSEA. The CDR3 here is CSVEKGRPNEQFF. CDR3 DNA sequence: TGCAGCGTTGAGAAGGGCCGGCCGAATGAGCAGTTCTTC.

V gene TRBV19 combines with J gene TRBJ2-3; D gene ambiguous. This CDR3 region has 12 residues. CDR1 LNHDA and CDR2 SQIVND come from the germline V gene (reference sequence). V was clipped by 5 bases and J by 4 bases, with 7 bases between them. The CDR3 sequence: CASSPRADTQYF. The CDR3 DNA sequence: TGTGCCAGTAGTCCACGAGCAGATACGCAGTATTTT.

The chain combines TRBV27 with TRBJ2-1, with 11 bases aligning to TRBD2. The CDR3 loop spans 15 amino acids. V lost 6 bases to trimming and J lost 0 bases; unmatched junction nucleotides: 1. Germline V CDR1 and CDR2: MNHEY, SMNVEV (reference sequence). CDR3 DNA: TGTGCCAGCAGCCTAGCGGGGGGCTCCTACAATGAGCAGTTCTTC. Its translation is CASSLAGGSYNEQFF.

V and J are TRBV11-2 and TRBJ2-3, with D perhaps given as TRBD1 or TRBD2 (6 bases each). Trimming pared 10 bases from V and 6 bases from J, leaving 26 bases between. Germline CDR1 reads SGHAT; CDR2 reads FQNNGV. This CDR3 region has 16 residues. CDR3: CAIGGGTSPGRDTQYF. For the CDR3, the DNA is TGTGCCATCGGTGGGGGCACTAGCCCTGGAAGGGATACGCAGTATTTT. The full variable domain, completed using reference TRBV11-2 and TRBJ2-3, is EAGVAQSPRYKIIEKRQSVAFWCNPISGHATLYWYQQILGQGPKLLIQFQNNGVVDDSQLPKDRFSAERLKGVDSTLKIQPAKLEDSAVYLCAIGGGTSPGRDTQYFGPGTRLTVL.

The sample holds a few counts of this clone. The rearrangement joins TRBV29-1 to TRBJ2-7; D is unresolved. The CDR3 is 15 amino acids. V dropped 5 bases and J dropped 6 bases, with 23 bases sitting between them. Germline-derived CDR1 and CDR2 are SQVTM and ANQGSEA. For the CDR3, the DNA is TGCAGCGTTATACTTCAACTCGCAGTATCTTCCGAGCAGTACTTC. The encoded protein is CSVILQLAVSSEQYF.

The chain employs TRBV5-1 and TRBJ1-1, with no clear D. Deletions cut 9 bases from V and 0 bases from J, with 12 bases between. Germline loops: CDR1 SGHRS, CDR2 YFSETQ. The length of the CDR3 is 13 residues. CDR3 region: CATSYGMNTEAFF. Here the CDR3 DNA reads TGCGCCACCTCGTATGGCATGAACACTGAAGCTTTCTTT.

V is TRBV5-1 and J is TRBJ2-1, with D uncertain. The CDR3 consists of 14 residues. Germline CDR1 SGHRS, CDR2 YFSETQ. The V and J ends lost 0 bases and 6 bases respectively, with 10 bases between them. The CDR3 region is CASSLENRRNEQFF. The CDR3 DNA sequence: TGCGCCAGCAGCTTGGAAAATCGCCGCAATGAGCAGTTCTTC.